These T cell receptor beta chains were read from a single sample in a study of CD8 T cells in ankylosing spondylitis. Via MiXCR, TCRdb re-called the 5' RACE reads, giving one row per CDR3 protein. Among 200,000 to 300,000 distinct CDR3 sequences listed, approximately 10% were seen once. Material for sequencing was blood, either unsorted or a sorted T cell fraction (not recorded which). Receptors were obtained from a male donor with ankylosing spondylitis or in good health (not recorded which). The CDR3 runs from the conserved cysteine through the conserved F or W. D genes are given only for firm matches. Expanded clones get a size class; other rows say once, few or many, or leave the size out.

>TRBV25-1|TRBD2|many|TRBJ2-3
TGTGCCAGCAGTGAACTAGCGGGGCTCACAGATACGCAGTATTTT
CASSELAGLTDTQYF
>TRBV2|NA|many|TRBJ1-4
TGTGCCAGCAGTGAAGGGCAGGGCCTAGGAAAACTGTTTTTT
CASSEGQGLGKLFF
>TRBV9|NA|many|TRBJ2-3
TGTGCCAGCAGCGTAGAGGGGCTTGCCACAGATACGCAGTATTTT
CASSVEGLATDTQYF
>TRBV20-1|TRBD2|many|TRBJ2-6
TGCAGTGCGGGGGGGAGCACTGGGGCCAACGTCCTGACTTTC
CSAGGSTGANVLTF
>TRBV5-1|TRBD2|NA|TRBJ2-1
TGCGCCAGCAGCTTGGGGGCGGGGGACCACAATGAGCAGTTCTTC
CASSLGAGDHNEQFF
>TRBV6-1|NA|many|TRBJ2-4
TGTGCCAGCACCCCCCGGTGGGGGGACGGGGTCAAAAACATTCAGTACTTC
CASTPRWGDGVKNIQYF
>TRBV29-1|NA|many|TRBJ2-1
TGCAGCGTTGAGTGGGAAAGCTCCTACAATGAGCAGTTCTTC
CSVEWESSYNEQFF
>TRBV24-1|TRBD2|many|TRBJ2-1
TGTGCCACCAGTGCCGGGACTAGCGGGAGTGATGAGCAGTTCTTC
CATSAGTSGSDEQFF
>TRBV6-5|TRBD2|NA|TRBJ2-1
TGTGCCAGCAGTTATTCGAGGGCTAGCGGGAGACGTGAGCAGTTCTTC
CASSYSRASGRREQFF
>TRBV5-1|NA|many|TRBJ2-1
TGCGCCAGCAGCCTACCGGCTACTAGCACCCAGTCTTTC
CASSLPATSTQSF
>TRBV9|NA|many|TRBJ2-7
TGTGCCAGCAGCGGGGACGTTTCCTACGAGCAGTACTTC
CASSGDVSYEQYF
>TRBV3-1|NA|NA|TRBJ2-7
TGTGCCAGCAGCCAAGCCTTCGGACGGCTAACCTACAAGCAGTACTTC
CASSQAFGRLTYKQYF
>TRBV20-1|NA|NA|TRBJ2-7
TGCAGTGCTGCAAGCCCCGCACCGGGCTCCTACGAGCAGTACTTC
CSAASPAPGSYEQYF
>TRBV30|NA|many|TRBJ1-1
TGTGCCTGGAGTGTGATGGGGTCTGAAGCTTTCTTT
CAWSVMGSEAFF
>TRBV5-1|TRBD1|many|TRBJ2-7
TGCGCCAGCAGCATCTCGACAGGGGGAGCCGACGAGCAGTACTTC
CASSISTGGADEQYF
>TRBV12-3/TRBV12-4|TRBD1|NA|TRBJ1-3
TGTGCCATCACTAGGGACAGCTCTGGAAACACCATATATTTT
CAITRDSSGNTIYF
>TRBV5-1|NA|many|TRBJ1-3
TGCGCCAGCAGCTTGATAACAGGGCCTCTATATTTT
CASSLITGPLYF
>TRBV7-9|NA|NA|TRBJ2-2
TGTGCCAGCAGCTTAGAGGCTGTAACCGGGGAGCTGTTTTTT
CASSLEAVTGELFF
>TRBV12-3/TRBV12-4|TRBD2|few|TRBJ2-3
TGTGCCAGCAGTTTGAGGCCGGGGGGATCTGGCACAGATACGCAGTATTTT
CASSLRPGGSGTDTQYF
>TRBV7-9|NA|many|TRBJ1-2
TGTGCCAGCAGCACGGTAGACGGTATTAACTATGGCTACACCTTC
CASSTVDGINYGYTF
>TRBV12-3/TRBV12-4|TRBD2|many|TRBJ2-3
TGTGCCAGCAGTCAATTTAGCGGGAGCGCAGATACGCAGTATTTT
CASSQFSGSADTQYF
>TRBV7-9|NA|many|TRBJ2-3
TGTGCCAGCAGCTTCACCGCAGACCGAACAGATACGCAGTATTTT
CASSFTADRTDTQYF
>TRBV6-1|NA|many|TRBJ2-1
TGTGCCAGCACCATGATGGCGGCTAACAATGAGCAGTTCTTC
CASTMMAANNEQFF
>TRBV27|TRBD2|NA|TRBJ2-3
TGTGCCAGCAGTTCCCTCCGGGGGGGCACAGATACGCAGTATTTT
CASSSLRGGTDTQYF
>TRBV6-4|NA|many|TRBJ2-1
TGTGCCAGCAGTGACCACGTAAACAATGAGCAGTTCTTC
CASSDHVNNEQFF
>TRBV6-1|TRBD2|NA|TRBJ2-1
TGTGCCAGCAGTGAATCCCTAGCGGGAGGCTACAATGAGCAGTTCTTC
CASSESLAGGYNEQFF
>TRBV6-1|NA|few|TRBJ2-7
TGTGCCAGCAGTCCAGGGGACTCTCCCTACGAGCAGTACTTC
CASSPGDSPYEQYF
>TRBV2|NA|few|TRBJ1-3
TGTGCCAGCAGTGAATCAGCCGTGGACACCATATATTTT
CASSESAVDTIYF
>TRBV27|TRBD2|many|TRBJ2-1
TGTGCCAGCAGTTCCGGGACTAGCGGGTTTGCTGAGCAGTTCTTC
CASSSGTSGFAEQFF
>TRBV18|NA|NA|TRBJ1-2
TGTGCCAGCTCACTAGAGGCAGAAAGCTATGGCTACACCTTC
CASSLEAESYGYTF
>TRBV20-1|NA|many|TRBJ2-7
TGCAGTGCTAGAGGAGTGGGCGGCTACGAGCAGTACTTC
CSARGVGGYEQYF
>TRBV10-3|TRBD1|many|TRBJ2-7
TGTGCCACCGGGACAGGGGCCTACGAGCAGTACTTC
CATGTGAYEQYF
>TRBV7-8|NA|few|TRBJ2-1
TGTGCCAGCAGCTTAATGCGGAGTGCCTACAATGAGCAGTTCTTC
CASSLMRSAYNEQFF
>TRBV20-1|TRBD2|NA|TRBJ2-1
TGCAGTGCTAGAGGTAGCGGGAGCGGGGATGAGCAGTTCTTC
CSARGSGSGDEQFF
>TRBV5-1|NA|many|TRBJ2-7
TGCGCCAGCAGCTTGGCCTGGGGCGACGAGCAGTACTTC
CASSLAWGDEQYF
>TRBV7-9|NA|few|TRBJ1-1
TGTGCCAGCAGCTTAACCCTCGAAGCTTTCTTT
CASSLTLEAFF
>TRBV7-9|NA|NA|TRBJ2-1
TGTGTCAGCAGCCCGCGAGAGTTGAGGGAGGACAATGAGCAGTTCTTC
CVSSPRELREDNEQFF
>TRBV20-1|NA|many|TRBJ1-5
TGCAGTGCTATCAGGAACAATCAGCCCCAGCATTTT
CSAIRNNQPQHF
>TRBV15|TRBD1|few|TRBJ1-2
TGTGCCACCAGCAGACAACAGGGGGCCGGGAACTATGGCTACACCTTC
CATSRQQGAGNYGYTF